Listed below are T cell receptor beta chains from one sample, sequenced in a study of human T cells and chemical hapten exposure. TCRdb recomputed calls from the RACE reads with MiXCR, one row per CDR3 protein. The data contain 50,000 to 75,000 distinct CDR3 sequences, about 10% of them seen just once; the ten biggest clones take up 2% to 3%. Here the sequenced sample was whole blood, taken in connection with sensitization to the hapten diphenylcyclopropenone (DPC). Receptors originate from a woman aged 25 to 45 with alopecia areata. Some clones in this sample may be carry-over from other donors' samples. CDR3s include the opening cysteine and the closing phenylalanine or tryptophan. D genes are given only for firm matches. Size is stated for part of the rows, as once, few or many counts, or as a class when the clone is expanded.

d_gene	len	j_gene	abundance	v_gene	CDR3nt	CDR3aa
-	15	TRBJ1-4	few	TRBV20-1	TGCAGTGCTAGAGATCTGGCGGGGTCTAATGAAAAACTGTTTTTT	CSARDLAGSNEKLFF
TRBD1	14	TRBJ1-5	many	TRBV6-2/TRBV6-3	TGTGCCAGCGTGGACAGGGGGCGCGATCAGCCCCAGCATTTT	CASVDRGRDQPQHF
TRBD2	14	TRBJ2-3	many	TRBV20-1	TGCAGTGCTATCGGGGGGGCAGGCACAGATACGCAGTATTTT	CSAIGGAGTDTQYF
-	15	TRBJ1-1	few	TRBV6-2/TRBV6-3	TGTGCCAGCAGTGAGGAGGGGTCTGCGAACACTGAAGCTTTCTTT	CASSEEGSANTEAFF
-	15	TRBJ2-2	few	TRBV6-5	TGTGCCAGCAGTTACTGGCAGGGGGGCACCGGGGAGCTGTTTTTT	CASSYWQGGTGELFF
-	14	TRBJ1-5	-	TRBV3-1	TGTGCCAGCAGCCAAACCTACAAGGATCAGCCCCAGCATTTT	CASSQTYKDQPQHF
TRBD1	15	TRBJ2-7	few	TRBV4-2	TGTGCCAGCAGCCAGCAAAGGACAGGTTCCTACGAGCAGTACTTC	CASSQQRTGSYEQYF
-	19	TRBJ2-3	few	TRBV9	TGTGCCAGCAGCATTCGTGCACTTGCCAGGGGGACTCGTTCAGATACGCAGTATTTT	CASSIRALARGTRSDTQYF
-	13	TRBJ1-1	many	TRBV20-1	TGCAGTGCTAGGGAAACAGGGATCACTGAAGCTTTCTTT	CSARETGITEAFF
TRBD2	19	TRBJ2-6	many	TRBV6-5	TGTGCCAGCAGTTACGGGACTAGCGGGAGACGTTCTGGGGCCAACGTCCTGACTTTC	CASSYGTSGRRSGANVLTF
-	12	TRBJ2-1	many	TRBV7-6	TGTGCCAGCAGTATTCTAGCGCGAGAGCAGTTCTTC	CASSILAREQFF
-	15	TRBJ2-3	few	TRBV18	TGTGCCAGCTCACCATTCCGGGGGAGCCCAGATACGCAGTATTTT	CASSPFRGSPDTQYF
-	17	TRBJ2-7	-	TRBV7-8	TGTGCCAGCAGCTTACCCGGCAGACGGAGCTCATCCTACGAGCAGTACTTC	CASSLPGRRSSSYEQYF
TRBD1	14	TRBJ1-2	many	TRBV6-2/TRBV6-3	TGTGCCAGTATGCCGGGACAGGGGATCTATGGCTACACCTTC	CASMPGQGIYGYTF
TRBD2	13	TRBJ2-1	-	TRBV18	TGTGCCAGCTCACCAAGCGGGAGGAATGAGCAGTTCTTC	CASSPSGRNEQFF
-	12	TRBJ2-2	-	TRBV4-1	TGCGCCAGCAGCCGAGGACCACTGAAGCTGTTTTTT	CASSRGPLKLFF
-	13	TRBJ2-3	-	TRBV11-3	TGTGCCAGCAGCCAGGGAGCCACAGATACGCAGTATTTT	CASSQGATDTQYF
-	15	TRBJ2-1	few	TRBV10-1	TGCGCCAGCAGTGAGCAACGCGTGTCCTACAATGAGCAGTTCTTC	CASSEQRVSYNEQFF
-	14	TRBJ1-5	few	TRBV29-1	TGCAGCGTTGTGGGGGATGGTAGCAATCAGCCCCAGCATTTT	CSVVGDGSNQPQHF
-	12	TRBJ2-1	many	TRBV7-9	TGTGCCAGCAGCACCGACTACAATGAGCAGTTCTTC	CASSTDYNEQFF
-	12	TRBJ1-4	few	TRBV27	TGTGCCAGCAGTGGGGTTAATGAAAAACTGTTTTTT	CASSGVNEKLFF
-	13	TRBJ2-5	-	TRBV6-6	TGTGCCAGCAGTTCGAACGCTCAAGAGACCCAGTACTTC	CASSSNAQETQYF
-	15	TRBJ1-2	few	TRBV6-2/TRBV6-3	TGTGCCAGCAGTTACTCGTACGAGGGAAACTATGGCTACACCTTC	CASSYSYEGNYGYTF
TRBD1	14	TRBJ2-5	many	TRBV7-6	TGTGCCAGCACCGTCCCGGGACAGGGAGAGACCCAGTACTTC	CASTVPGQGETQYF
-	16	TRBJ2-7	-	TRBV7-2	TGTGCCAGCAGCAATTTGGTCCAGGGGAGGGCTTACGAGCAGTACTTC	CASSNLVQGRAYEQYF
-	12	TRBJ2-1	few	TRBV29-1	TGCAGCGTTGTTTGGGGGGTGAATGAGCAGTTCTTC	CSVVWGVNEQFF
-	14	TRBJ2-5	many	TRBV24-1	TGTGCCACCAGTGACCCGAAGGGACAAGAGACCCAGTACTTC	CATSDPKGQETQYF
-	11	TRBJ1-1	many	TRBV12-3/TRBV12-4	TGTGCCAGCAGTTTCAGGGGTGAAGCTTTCTTT	CASSFRGEAFF
-	13	TRBJ1-2	few	TRBV7-6	TGTGCCAGCAGCCCGTTGCAGGGCTATGGCTACACCTTC	CASSPLQGYGYTF
TRBD1	11	TRBJ1-2	-	TRBV30	TGTGCCTACCGGACAGGAGGAGGCTACACCTTC	CAYRTGGGYTF
-	12	TRBJ1-3	few	TRBV10-3	TGTGCCGTAAGGCGGACTGGAAACACCATATATTTT	CAVRRTGNTIYF
-	16	TRBJ1-1	few	TRBV6-2/TRBV6-3	TGTGCCAGCAGTTACGACAGGACTATCATGAACACTGAAGCTTTCTTT	CASSYDRTIMNTEAFF
-	13	TRBJ2-7	few	TRBV5-8	TGTGCCGCCGGCCGGGGCCACCCCTACGAGCAGTACTTC	CAAGRGHPYEQYF
-	14	TRBJ1-5	-	TRBV14	TGTGCCAGCAGTGCGGGGGGGGCAGGTCAGCCCCAGCATTTT	CASSAGGAGQPQHF
-	16	TRBJ2-7	few	TRBV18	TGTGCCAGCTCACGAAGAACAGGCACCCCGGGTTACGAGCAGTACTTC	CASSRRTGTPGYEQYF
-	12	TRBJ1-2	many	TRBV29-1	TGCAGCGTTGGCGGTATTGGGGATGGCTACACCTTC	CSVGGIGDGYTF
-	13	TRBJ1-1	many	TRBV18	TGTGCCAGCTCACTCACCAGAGACACTGAAGCTTTCTTT	CASSLTRDTEAFF
TRBD1	19	TRBJ2-6	-	TRBV2	TGTGCCAGCAGTAAGGGACAGGGGGCGCTTCGTTCTGGGGCCAACGTCCTGACTTTC	CASSKGQGALRSGANVLTF
TRBD2	14	TRBJ2-7	-	TRBV20-1	TGCAGTGCTAGGGGACTAGCGGGAGCCTACGAGCAGTACTTC	CSARGLAGAYEQYF
-	14	TRBJ2-2	-	TRBV27	TGTGCCAGCAGTCGAGAATGGAACACCGGGGAGCTGTTTTTT	CASSREWNTGELFF
-	14	TRBJ1-1	many	TRBV7-8	TGTGCCAGCAGCTTGGATAGGGTGAACACTGAAGCTTTCTTT	CASSLDRVNTEAFF
TRBD2	15	TRBJ2-3	many	TRBV12-3/TRBV12-4	TGTGCCAGCAGCCAAGCGGGAGTCCTTGGAGATACGCAGTATTTT	CASSQAGVLGDTQYF
-	13	TRBJ2-7	-	TRBV4-1	TGCGCCAGCAGCCATGGGTCAAGGGGCGAGCAGTACTTC	CASSHGSRGEQYF
-	15	TRBJ2-5	-	TRBV7-2	TGTGCCAGCAGCTTAGTTCGGATAGACCAAGAGACCCAGTACTTC	CASSLVRIDQETQYF
TRBD2	19	TRBJ2-3	few	TRBV4-3	TGCGCCAGCAGCCAAGTAGGTGGAGGACTAGCGAGGGCACGCCATACGCAGTATTTT	CASSQVGGGLARARHTQYF
TRBD2	14	TRBJ2-2	few	TRBV20-1	TGCAGTGCTACCTTAGCGGGGAGGGTCGGGGAGCTGTTTTTT	CSATLAGRVGELFF
-	16	TRBJ2-2	many	TRBV12-3/TRBV12-4	TGTGCCAGCAGCCCCTCCCCCAGGGGCAACACCGGGGAGCTGTTTTTT	CASSPSPRGNTGELFF